A selection of T cell receptor beta chains follows, all from one sample in a study of T cell repertoires in cytomegalovirus infection. TCRdb reanalysed the reads using MiXCR and keeps one entry per CDR3 protein. The sample has 750,000 to 950,000 distinct CDR3 sequences; almost 30% are singletons. These receptors' targets are unknown. The sample in question was cultured CD8+ T cells from PBMCs, obtained from culture after CMV antigen stimulation. These receptors were obtained from a human donor in good health (CMV status not recorded). Some clones in this sample may be carry-over from other donors' samples. The CDR3 runs from the conserved cysteine through the conserved F or W. D genes are given only for firm matches.

J	D	V	CDR3
TRBJ2-1	TRBD2	TRBV6-2/TRBV6-3	CASRLAGGPNEQFF
TRBJ1-1	-	TRBV7-2	CASSLEMGNTEAFF
TRBJ1-1	TRBD1	TRBV19	CAAARDRGNVYEAFF
TRBJ2-1	TRBD2	TRBV4-1	CASSQVLAGGPLDNEQFF
TRBJ2-1	TRBD2	TRBV12-3/TRBV12-4	CASSLAPAGGYNEQFF
TRBJ1-4	-	TRBV12-3/TRBV12-4	CASSFGSPTTNEKLFF
TRBJ1-2	-	TRBV7-3	CASSLTGQTKPYGYTF
TRBJ2-2	-	TRBV7-9	CASSFSRRNGELFF
TRBJ2-2	TRBD2	TRBV6-5	CASSYSGTSGGAGTGELFF
TRBJ1-1	-	TRBV9	CASSVWQEMNTEAFF
TRBJ1-2	-	TRBV29-1	CSVEMGGNYGYTF
TRBJ2-3	-	TRBV12-3/TRBV12-4	CASKKDTQYF
TRBJ1-4	-	TRBV28	CASSPDRSGVATNEKLFF
TRBJ1-1	-	TRBV7-6	CASSLASAANTEAFF
TRBJ1-1	-	TRBV6-5	CASSPESPVQTEAFF
TRBJ2-5	TRBD2	TRBV7-2	CASSWGGQETQYF
TRBJ1-2	-	TRBV13	CASSLARLPYGYTF
TRBJ1-2	TRBD1	TRBV7-9	CASSGHRDREVGYTF
TRBJ2-7	-	TRBV4-1	CASSQDPGHYEQYF
TRBJ2-3	TRBD1	TRBV4-1	CASSQIFRGTGEDTQYF
TRBJ2-5	-	TRBV7-8	CASSRSGQQETQYF
TRBJ2-7	-	TRBV5-5	CASRSGYGYEQYF
TRBJ2-1	-	TRBV19	CASSIHSGLYNEQFF
TRBJ2-1	TRBD2	TRBV4-2	CASSQEGPPSGGPHNEQFF
TRBJ2-1	TRBD2	TRBV3-1	CASSQEKAGGPSSYNEQFF
TRBJ1-2	-	TRBV12-3/TRBV12-4	CASTRQDHTPNYGYTF
TRBJ1-3	TRBD1	TRBV4-1	CASSQGAPDRGPGNTIYF
TRBJ1-3	-	TRBV7-2	CGGMDGNYSGNTIYF
TRBJ1-2	-	TRBV6-5	CASSTTGTLNGYTF
TRBJ1-2	-	TRBV12-3/TRBV12-4	CASSFTGAGYGYTF
TRBJ1-6	TRBD1	TRBV7-9	CASSDQGALGNSPLHF
TRBJ2-1	TRBD2	TRBV12-3/TRBV12-4	CASSVPLRGVANEQFF
TRBJ2-1	TRBD2	TRBV11-3	CASSSPRLAGGNEQFF
TRBJ1-1	-	TRBV27	CASSTRPGDAAFF
TRBJ2-2	-	TRBV4-1	CASSQDRDMGYTGELFF
TRBJ2-1	TRBD2	TRBV13	CASSPGLAINEQFF
TRBJ2-1	TRBD1	TRBV5-6	CASSWDRYEQFF
TRBJ2-3	-	TRBV12-3/TRBV12-4	CASSFTPSSTDTQYF
TRBJ2-1	-	TRBV6-1	CASSLRQGFEQFF
TRBJ1-1	-	TRBV6-2/TRBV6-3	CASSWSNEEAFF
TRBJ2-3	-	TRBV4-2	CASSQENRSPDTQYF
TRBJ2-1	-	TRBV4-1	CASSQLLQGGDNEQFF